A single sample gave rise to the 11 T cell receptor beta chains below, sequenced in a study of T cell responses to AZD1222 COVID-19 vaccine. Here immunoSEQ multiplex PCR was the method, and the copy in TCRdb shows in-frame clones only, minus some. The sample includes about 140,000 clones, 84% of them seen just once. The sample consisted of peripheral blood, taken on day 0 of AZD1222 vaccination. The receptors originated from an adult in good health.

This clone came up once. The V and J genes are TRBV6-1 and TRBJ1-2; 9 bases are a match to TRBD1. This CDR3 has 16 amino acids. Unmatched junction bases numbered 14, after V lost 4 bases and J lost 8 bases. Germline-derived CDR1 and CDR2 are MNHNS and SASEGT. CDR3 bases: TGTGCCAGCAGTGTGAAGGGAACAGGGGGCGTACAAGGCTACACCTTC. It encodes CASSVKGTGGVQGYTF.

The rearrangement joins TRBV18 to TRBJ1-6, with 7 bases fitting TRBD1. The junction had 6 bases not matched to a gene; V was cut back by 3 bases and J by 7 bases. The CDR3 loop spans 15 amino acids. CDR1 and CDR2 (germline): KGHSH, LQKENI. The chain's CDR3 is CASSPRDSQNSPLHF. The CDR3 DNA reads as TGTGCCAGCTCACCCCGGGACAGCCAGAATTCACCCCTCCACTTT.

The chain is built from TRBV5-1 and TRBJ2-3; 8 bases are a match to TRBD1. CDR1 is SGHRS, CDR2 YFSETQ, per germline. There are 14 residues in the CDR3. Unmatched junction bases numbered 8, after V lost 7 bases and J lost 4 bases. CDR3 amino acids: CASYGQGFPDTQYF. The CDR3 bases are TGCGCCAGCTACGGACAGGGTTTCCCAGATACGCAGTATTTT. Together with reference TRBV5-1 and TRBJ2-3, the CDR3 gives the full variable domain: KAGVTQTPRYLIKTRGQQVTLSCSPISGHRSVSWYQQTPGQGLQFLFEYFSETQRNKGNFPGRFSGRQFSNSRSEMNVSTLELGDSALYLCASYGQGFPDTQYFGPGTRLTVL.

V and J are TRBV28 and TRBJ1-5; 8 bases map to TRBD1. Germline trimming cut 8 bases from V and 0 bases from J; bases unmatched to any gene: 6. The CDR3 runs to 15 residues. CDR1 is MDHEN, CDR2 SYDVKM, per germline. The CDR3 bases are TGTGCCAGCGGTCCCAGGGGGCTTAGCAATCAGCCCCAGCATTTT. Amino acids: CASGPRGLSNQPQHF.

This clone was counted only a few times. V usage is TRBV30 and J usage is TRBJ1-1; the D is unclear. CDR1 is GTSNPN, CDR2 SVGIG, per germline (reference sequence). V lost 0 bases and J 1 base, leaving 12 bases between the germline ends. This CDR3 is built from 15 residues. CDR3 coding DNA: TGTGCCTGGAGTGTAAGGCAGGTTCCGAACACTGAAGCTTTCTTT. Protein product: CAWSVRQVPNTEAFF.

The V gene is TRBV28, the J gene TRBJ1-1; TRBD1 might be the D (6 bases). V lost 7 bases and J 1 base, leaving 13 bases between the germline ends. Germline V gene lookup returns CDR1 MDHEN and CDR2 SYDVKM. The CDR3 length is 14 residues. The CDR3: CASKTGTRNTEAFF. For the CDR3, the DNA is TGTGCCAGCAAGACCGGGACAAGGAACACTGAAGCTTTCTTT.

Comment on this clone: One end of the junction fails to match germline, which may point to a read error. This chain uses TRBV3-1 (or the pseudogene TRBV3-2) with TRBJ1-3; TRBD1 might be the D (5 bases). The CDR3 consists of 14 residues. Germline CDR1 and CDR2: LGHDT and YNNKEL (reference sequence). CDR3 bases: TGTGCCAGCAGCCTTCGAGGGGCTGGAAGCACCATATATTTT. It yields the protein CASSLRGAGSTIYF.

This sequence joins TRBV6-1 and TRBJ1-2, with D unresolved. The CDR3 runs to 16 residues. Trimming removed 2 bases at V and 3 bases at J, with 16 bases between. Germline V gives CDR1 MNHNS, CDR2 SASEGT. For the CDR3, the DNA is TGTGCCAGCAGTGAAAGTTACGGGCAGCAGTACTATGGCTACACCTTC. It encodes CASSESYGQQYYGYTF.

This sequence joins TRBV19 and TRBJ1-1; D is undetermined. V was clipped by 8 bases and J by 0 bases, with 10 bases between them. The germline V gene encodes CDR1 LNHDA and CDR2 SQIVND (reference sequence). The CDR3 covers 13 residues. The CDR3 spells CASRRAMNTEAFF. CDR3 nucleotide sequence: TGTGCCAGTCGTCGGGCCATGAACACTGAAGCTTTCTTT.

The genes are TRBV2 and TRBJ2-2; 10 nucleotides agree with TRBD2. V lost 0 bases and J lost 4; bases outside the gene matches: 2. Germline V gives CDR1 SNHLY, CDR2 FYNNEI. This CDR3 has 16 residues. The CDR3 sequence: CASSEASGGSTGELFF. The CDR3 DNA reads TGTGCCAGCAGTGAAGCTAGCGGGGGGTCCACCGGGGAGCTGTTTTTT.

V and J are TRBV27 and TRBJ1-1; D call uncertain. The germline CDR1 and CDR2 sequences are MNHEY and SMNVEV (reference sequence). V was pared by 6 bases and J by 3 bases, with 17 bases between. The CDR3 is 15 residues long. The CDR3 DNA reads as TGTGCCAGCAGAACCAGGTCTAAAGCGGACACTGAAGCTTTCTTT. As protein: CASRTRSKADTEAFF.